This TCR beta chain was sequenced in a study of read filtering for tumor transcriptome and immune sequencing. Study context: Revised staging placed roughly 8 patients in R-ISS I, 15 to 20 in II, 6 or 7 in III.

Germline V CDR1 and CDR2: GTSNPN, SVGIG (reference sequence). This CDR3 has 13 residues. Remarks on this clonotype: Being one base from a much bigger clone, this may be a read error.

The library was built from approximately 400 ng RNA with molecular barcoded adaptors for alpha/delta and beta/gamma chains. MiXCR was run by TCRdb on the reads, yielding one entry per CDR3 protein. The data hold roughly 27,000 distinct CDR3 sequences, with around 14% observed a single time. The sample comprised a population of CD138-negative cells sorted from bone marrow. The chain carries TRBV30 and TRBJ2-5, with unresolved D. The TCR comes from a donor aged 40 or over with multiple myeloma. In DNA, the CDR3 is TGTGTCTGGAGTGTAATAGCCGGGGAGACCCAGTACTTC. Protein sequence: CVWSVIAGETQYF.